This T cell receptor beta chain was identified during a study of T-cell memory formation after mild COVID-19 (dated by TCRdb to about 2021). As for the study more broadly: TCR sequence clusters from the two donors were found to be largely donor specific. T-cell clones expanding and contracting after mild COVID-19 in a couple of donors were tracked by longitudinal TCRalpha and TCRbeta repertoire sequencing. Two young, previously healthy adult volunteers made up the cohort, one male and one female.

The sample was run on an Illumina NovaSeq 6000. TCRalpha and TCRbeta cDNA libraries were built by 5'RACE with constant-segment primers, adding sample barcodes and unique molecular identifiers. RNA was extracted from every sample with Trizol reagent. Library amplification was performed in two PCR steps, and a second sample barcode and Illumina TruSeq adapters were introduced in the second step. The libraries were sequenced on an Illumina NovaSeq using 2 x 150 bp paired-end reads. The source study handled its data this way. Reads were demultiplexed and collapsed into UMI-guided consensus sequences with migec v1.2.7. Using mixcr v2.1.11, UMI consensuses were aligned to TRA and TRB V and J templates and then assembled into clonotypes. Clonotypes were classified as expanded or contracted when called significant by both edgeR and NoisET, with noise models trained on biological replicates. For edgeR calls, the cutoffs were a false discovery rate-adjusted p below 0.01 and a log2 fold-change threshold of 1. As an exploratory analysis of dynamics, max-normalized trajectories of the 1000 most abundant clonotypes were examined with PCA combined with hierarchical clustering. Separately sequenced CD4+ and CD8+ repertoires were used to assign a CD4 or CD8 phenotype to each responding clone. TCRdb handled the public reads itself, with Q25 trimming in fastp and clone calling in MiXCR, and kept productive beta chains. Records with the same CDR3 protein are collapsed into one entry carrying the most frequent genes and DNA. TCRdb, not the original authors, processed these V and J calls. The sample table records about 470,000 distinct CDR3 sequences; 25% of these occur just once. Together, the top ten hold around 12% of the sample.

From its cysteine to its phenylalanine, the CDR3 spans 13 amino acids. Only CDR3 DNA is held: 39 bases, read in frame from base 1. CDR1 and CDR2, per the germline V gene (reference sequence), are DFQATT and SNEGSKA. Relative to germline, V is 3 bases shorter and J is 4 bases shorter, with 12 bases between their ends. Ficoll-Paque density gradient centrifugation was the method used to isolate PBMCs. What the work shows at the level of the full study, not this receptor alone: Contracting CD4+ clones turned up mainly in the CM and EM memory subsets, whereas EMRA was where CD8+ clones were enriched. Some responding clones were detected in pre-infection memory, suggesting pre-existing cross-reactive memory T cells joined the SARS-CoV-2 response. Only two mild cases were covered by the study, and larger cohorts that include severe cases with pre-infection samples were considered necessary. Balanced CD4/CD8 phenotypes were observed for clones contracting from day 15 to 85, whereas a bias towards CD4+ was observed for a second wave of clones expanding from day 15 to 37. Whether the second-wave clones peaking on day 37 were SARS-CoV-2 specific was not confirmed.

Details on this clonotype: Its cognate antigen has yet to be identified. This may arise from a read error, as a much more abundant clone is one base away.

This sequence was found in an adult woman who had mild COVID-19 (a few samples of this study predate the infection). The sample titles of this study are shuffled in the database, so cell type and time point are left out; the donor was told from shared clones. The sample taken for sequencing was PBMCs or a T cell subset sorted from them (not recorded which). Here the chain combines TRBV20-1 and TRBJ1-1, and perhaps TRBD1 as D gene, on 5 matching bases. The CDR3 in this case is CSASIPGGTEAFF. The DNA sequence is TGCAGTGCTAGTATCCCGGGGGGCACTGAAGCTTTCTTT.